These 4 T cell receptor beta chains share one sample of origin, sequenced in a study of cytomegalovirus exposure and HLA in healthy donors. The assay was immunoSEQ multiplex PCR, and TCRdb's table has in-frame clones only and misses some. This table holds roughly 230,000 clones, less than 95% found once. The sequenced sample was PBMCs. The receptors come from a woman between 25 and 40 years old in good health and CMV-seronegative.

Remarks on this clone: Additional DNA sequences in this sample encode the identical CDR3. The V and J genes are TRBV29-1 and TRBJ2-1; D call uncertain. V shed 4 bases and J shed 8 bases, with 6 bases lying between them. Germline CDR1 and CDR2: SQVTM and ANQGSEA. This CDR3 is built from 10 residues. The CDR3 bases are TGCAGCGTTGTGGGCGATGAGCAGTTCTTC. It specifies CSVVGDEQFF.

The chain employs TRBV5-1 and TRBJ2-3, with D perhaps matching TRBD2 (5 bases). Germline values: CDR1 SGHRS, CDR2 YFSETQ. This CDR3 comprises 18 residues. Trimming cost V 4 bases and J 0 bases, with 21 bases left between them. CDR3 residues: CASSPELDSLFSTDTQYF. The CDR3 nucleotides are TGCGCCAGCAGCCCGGAGTTGGACTCACTCTTTAGCACAGATACGCAGTATTTT. Full variable domain (remainder filled in from reference TRBV5-1 and TRBJ2-3): KAGVTQTPRYLIKTRGQQVTLSCSPISGHRSVSWYQQTPGQGLQFLFEYFSETQRNKGNFPGRFSGRQFSNSRSEMNVSTLELGDSALYLCASSPELDSLFSTDTQYFGPGTRLTVL.

The rearrangement joins TRBV27 to TRBJ2-7; 7 positions agree with TRBD1. The trim removed 3 bases at V and 4 bases at J, leaving 3 bases unmatched. The CDR3 runs to 13 residues. Germline V CDR1 and CDR2: MNHEY, SMNVEV (reference sequence). CDR3 in amino acids: CASSLRQGYEQYF. The CDR3 nucleotides are TGTGCCAGCAGTTTGCGACAGGGTTACGAGCAGTACTTC.

V gene TRBV28 combines with J gene TRBJ2-3; the match to TRBD2 covers 14 bases. CDR1 MDHEN and CDR2 SYDVKM come from the germline V gene. CDR3 size: 17 residues. The V and J ends lost 2 bases and 4 bases, in that order; junction bases with no gene match: 5. CDR3 sequence (DNA): TGTGCCAGCAGTTTAGGGACTAGCGGGAGTACCCCAGATACGCAGTATTTT. Translation gives CASSLGTSGSTPDTQYF.